This TCR beta chain was observed in a study of identical twins. Study conclusions and caveats: Clonotypes of the beta chain that were abundant in cord blood carried fewer insertions (memory repertoires showed none).

Germline-derived CDR1 and CDR2 are DFQATT and SNEGSKA (reference sequence). The CDR3 consists of 16 residues. The ends lost 0 bases at V and 5 bases at J; junction bases unmatched: 7. Each CDR3 protein gets one entry after TCRdb re-called the 5' RACE reads with MiXCR. The top ten clones hold roughly 0.5% of a sample with about 530,000 distinct CDR3 sequences, 20% to 25% of them seen once. Note on this clonotype: Its target is unknown.

The sample was also reused in another study, on yellow fever vaccine responses in identical twins. Turning to that study: Each twin's T cell response to the vaccine was reported to look partly convergent and partly personalized.

This TCR was sampled from a woman aged 18-35 years in good health. Sequenced sample: CD4+ T cells sorted from blood. The rearrangement links TRBV20-1 to TRBJ2-2; 9 bases line up with TRBD2. The CDR3 here is CSARDRRGGRTGELFF. The DNA for the CDR3 is TGCAGTGCTAGAGATCGGCGGGGGGGCCGAACCGGGGAGCTGTTTTTT.